This T cell receptor (beta chain) was recovered during a study of cytomegalovirus exposure and HLA in healthy donors. The V gene end was trimmed by 6 bases and the J gene end by 8 bases; junction bases not matched to a gene: 13. Germline assignment: CDR1 MNHNS and CDR2 SASEGT. There are 15 residues in the CDR3. Researchers ran the PCR with 60 Vbeta and 13 Jbeta primers. Libraries were prepared by immunoSEQ multiplex PCR; TCRdb keeps only in-frame clonotypes and omits some of them. The sample consists of 90,000 or so clones, more than 70% of them appearing once. The sample consisted of PBMCs. This receptor was identified in a man aged 55-75 years in good health and CMV-seronegative. The V gene is TRBV6-1, the J gene TRBJ2-7; 10 bases match TRBD1. The CDR3 DNA is TGTGCCAGCAGAAGCAAACCGGGACAGGGGACTAAGCAGTACTTC. Its translation: CASRSKPGQGTKQYF.